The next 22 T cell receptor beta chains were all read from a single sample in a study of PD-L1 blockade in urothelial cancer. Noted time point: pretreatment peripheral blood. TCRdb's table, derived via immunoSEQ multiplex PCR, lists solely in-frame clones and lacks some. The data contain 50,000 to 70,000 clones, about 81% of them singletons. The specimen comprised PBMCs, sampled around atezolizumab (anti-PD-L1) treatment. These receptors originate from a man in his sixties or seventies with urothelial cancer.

CDR3 DNA: TGTGCCAGCAGCTCATGGCGGGGGGACAGCGTGGAACGGGATACGCAGTATTTT. Encoded protein: CASSSWRGDSVERDTQYF. The rearrangement links TRBV7-9 to TRBJ2-3; the D gene is possibly TRBD2 (8 bases). The CDR3 totals 18 residues. Trimming removed 4 bases from V and 6 bases from J, with 26 bases in between. The germline gives CDR1 SEHNR, CDR2 FQNEAQ (reference sequence). The variable domain in full, with the rest retrieved from reference TRBV7-9 and TRBJ2-3, is DTGVSQNPRHKITKRGQNVTFRCDPISEHNRLYWYRQTLGQGPEFLTYFQNEAQLEKSRLLSDRFSAERPKGSFSTLEIQRTEQGDSAMYLCASSSWRGDSVERDTQYFGPGTRLTVL.

CDR3 nucleotide sequence: TGTGCCACCAGCAGAGATAGAAAAGAAGAGACCCAGTACTTC. Its protein is CATSRDRKEETQYF. The gene calls are TRBV15 and TRBJ2-5, with unresolved D. The CDR3 has 14 residues. Between the trimmed V and J ends, which lost 0 bases and 3 bases, there was a span of 8 bases. Per germline, CDR1 LNHNV and CDR2 YYDKDF (reference sequence).

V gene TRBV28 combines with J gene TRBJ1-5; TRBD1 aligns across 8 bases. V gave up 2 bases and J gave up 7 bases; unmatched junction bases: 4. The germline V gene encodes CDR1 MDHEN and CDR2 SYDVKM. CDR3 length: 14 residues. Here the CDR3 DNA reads TGTGCCAGCAGTTTAGGACAGGGTCGGCAGCCCCAGCATTTT. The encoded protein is CASSLGQGRQPQHF. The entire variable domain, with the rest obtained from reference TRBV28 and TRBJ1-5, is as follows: DVKVTQSSRYLVKRTGEKVFLECVQDMDHENMFWYRQDPGLGLRLIYFSYDVKMKEKGDIPEGYSVSREKKERFSLILESASTNQTSMYLCASSLGQGRQPQHFGDGTRLSIL.

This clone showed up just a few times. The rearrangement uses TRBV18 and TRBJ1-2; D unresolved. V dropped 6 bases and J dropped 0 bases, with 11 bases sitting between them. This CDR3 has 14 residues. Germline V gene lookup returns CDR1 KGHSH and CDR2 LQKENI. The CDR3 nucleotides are TGTGCCAGCTCTCCTGTAGAAGCTAACTATGGCTACACCTTC. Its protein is CASSPVEANYGYTF.

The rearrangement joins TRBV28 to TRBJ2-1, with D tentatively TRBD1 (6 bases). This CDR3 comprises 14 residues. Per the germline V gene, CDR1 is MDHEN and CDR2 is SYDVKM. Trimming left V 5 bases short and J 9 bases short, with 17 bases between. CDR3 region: CASSVDQGWVEQFF. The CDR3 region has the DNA TGTGCCAGCAGTGTGGATCAGGGGTGGGTTGAGCAGTTCTTC.

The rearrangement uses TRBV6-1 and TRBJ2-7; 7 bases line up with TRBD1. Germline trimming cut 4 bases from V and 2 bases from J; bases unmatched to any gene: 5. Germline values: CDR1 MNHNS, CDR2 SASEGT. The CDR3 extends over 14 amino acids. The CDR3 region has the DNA TGTGCCAGCAGTGCGGACAGGAGTCCCTACGAGCAGTACTTC. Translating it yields CASSADRSPYEQYF.

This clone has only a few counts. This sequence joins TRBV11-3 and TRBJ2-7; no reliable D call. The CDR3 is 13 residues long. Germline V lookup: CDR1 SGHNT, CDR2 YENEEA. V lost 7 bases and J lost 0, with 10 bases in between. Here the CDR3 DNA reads TGTGCCAGCAACGGTGAACTCTCCTACGAGCAGTACTTC. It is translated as CASNGELSYEQYF.

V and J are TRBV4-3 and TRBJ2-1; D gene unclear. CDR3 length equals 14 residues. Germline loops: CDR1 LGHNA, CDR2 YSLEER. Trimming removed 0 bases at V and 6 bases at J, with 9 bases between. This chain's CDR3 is CASSQESAANEQFF. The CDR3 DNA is TGCGCCAGCAGCCAAGAATCGGCGGCCAATGAGCAGTTCTTC.

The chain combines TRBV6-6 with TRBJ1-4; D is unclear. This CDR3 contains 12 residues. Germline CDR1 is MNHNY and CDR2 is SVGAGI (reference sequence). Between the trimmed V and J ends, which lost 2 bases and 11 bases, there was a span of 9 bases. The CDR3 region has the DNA TGTGCCAGCAGTTACATTGGGAGTAAACTGTTTTTT. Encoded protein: CASSYIGSKLFF.

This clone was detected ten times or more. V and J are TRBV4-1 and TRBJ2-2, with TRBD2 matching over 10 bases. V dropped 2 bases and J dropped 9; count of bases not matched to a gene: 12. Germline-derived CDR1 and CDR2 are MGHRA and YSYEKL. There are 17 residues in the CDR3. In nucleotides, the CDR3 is TGCGCCAGCAGCCAAAGGAGTCCGGGACTAGCGCCCCGGGAGCTGTTTTTT. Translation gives CASSQRSPGLAPRELFF.

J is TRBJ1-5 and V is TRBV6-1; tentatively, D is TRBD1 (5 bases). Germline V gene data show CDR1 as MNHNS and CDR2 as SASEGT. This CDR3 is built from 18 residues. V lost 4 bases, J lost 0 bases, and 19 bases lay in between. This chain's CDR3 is CASSALFRALNSNQPQHF. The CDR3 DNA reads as TGTGCCAGCAGTGCTCTATTCAGGGCCCTGAATAGCAATCAGCCCCAGCATTTT.

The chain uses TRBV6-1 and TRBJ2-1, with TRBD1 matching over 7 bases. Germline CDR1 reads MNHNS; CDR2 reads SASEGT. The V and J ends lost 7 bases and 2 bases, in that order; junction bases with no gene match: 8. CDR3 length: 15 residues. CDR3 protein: CASTLDRAPYNEQFF. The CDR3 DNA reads TGTGCCAGCACCCTAGACAGGGCCCCCTACAATGAGCAGTTCTTC.

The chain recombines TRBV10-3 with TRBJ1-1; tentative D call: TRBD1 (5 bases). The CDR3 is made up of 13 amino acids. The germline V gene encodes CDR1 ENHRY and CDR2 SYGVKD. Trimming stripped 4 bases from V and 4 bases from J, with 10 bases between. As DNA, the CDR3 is TGTGCCATCAGTGGTCGGGGGGGCACTGAAGCTTTCTTT. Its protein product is CAISGRGGTEAFF.

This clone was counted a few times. CDR3 nucleotide sequence: TGTGCCAGCAGCTTGCTCCCAGGGGACTATGGCTACACCTTC. This translates into CASSLLPGDYGYTF. This chain links TRBV5-4 with TRBJ1-2, with D possibly matching TRBD1 (6 bases). The CDR3 runs to 14 residues. V gave up 1 base and J gave up 3 bases, with 10 bases separating them. The germline gives CDR1 SGHNT, CDR2 YYREEE (reference sequence).

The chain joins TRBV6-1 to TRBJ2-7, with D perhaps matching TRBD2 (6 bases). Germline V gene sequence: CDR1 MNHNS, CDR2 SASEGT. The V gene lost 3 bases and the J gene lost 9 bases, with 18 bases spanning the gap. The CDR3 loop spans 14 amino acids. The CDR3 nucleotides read TGTGCCAGCAGTGAGGGGGGTTTGCAGGTTCGGCAGTACTTC. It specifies CASSEGGLQVRQYF.

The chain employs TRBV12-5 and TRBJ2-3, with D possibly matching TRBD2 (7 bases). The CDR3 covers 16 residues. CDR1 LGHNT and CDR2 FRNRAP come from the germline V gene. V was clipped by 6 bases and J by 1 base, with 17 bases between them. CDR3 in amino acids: CASGPGGGGRTDTQYF. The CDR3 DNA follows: TGTGCTAGTGGCCCCGGTGGGGGGGGGCGCACAGATACGCAGTATTTT.

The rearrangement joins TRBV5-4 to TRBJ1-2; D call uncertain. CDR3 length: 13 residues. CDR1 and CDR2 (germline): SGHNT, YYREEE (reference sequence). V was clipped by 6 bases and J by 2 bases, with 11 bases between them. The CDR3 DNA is TGTGCCAGCAACTGGGCCACAAACTATGGCTACACCTTC. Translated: CASNWATNYGYTF.

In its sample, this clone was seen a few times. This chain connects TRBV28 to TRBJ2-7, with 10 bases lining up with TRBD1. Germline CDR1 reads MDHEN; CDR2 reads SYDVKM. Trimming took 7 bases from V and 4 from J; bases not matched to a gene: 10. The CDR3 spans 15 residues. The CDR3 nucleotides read TGTGCCAGCATCTTAACGACAGGGGGCGGGTACGAGCAGTACTTC. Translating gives CASILTTGGGYEQYF.

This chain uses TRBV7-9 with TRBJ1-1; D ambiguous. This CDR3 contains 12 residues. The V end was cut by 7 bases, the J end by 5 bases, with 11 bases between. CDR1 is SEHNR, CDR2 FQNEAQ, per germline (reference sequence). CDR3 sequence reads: CASTGARTEAFF. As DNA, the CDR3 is TGTGCCAGCACGGGTGCAAGGACTGAAGCTTTCTTT. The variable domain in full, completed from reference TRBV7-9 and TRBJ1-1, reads DTGVSQNPRHKITKRGQNVTFRCDPISEHNRLYWYRQTLGQGPEFLTYFQNEAQLEKSRLLSDRFSAERPKGSFSTLEIQRTEQGDSAMYLCASTGARTEAFFGQGTRLTVV.

The CDR3 sequence is CASSPGGVYEQYF. CDR3 nucleotide sequence: TGCGCCAGCAGCCCGGGGGGGGTTTACGAGCAGTACTTC. The V gene is TRBV5-1, the J gene TRBJ2-7; 8 bases align to TRBD2. Trimming at V came to 4 bases and at J to 4 bases, leaving 4 bases not matched to a gene. This CDR3 contains 13 residues. Germline V CDR1 and CDR2: SGHRS, YFSETQ. Full variable domain (missing parts from reference TRBV5-1 and TRBJ2-7): KAGVTQTPRYLIKTRGQQVTLSCSPISGHRSVSWYQQTPGQGLQFLFEYFSETQRNKGNFPGRFSGRQFSNSRSEMNVSTLELGDSALYLCASSPGGVYEQYFGPGTRLTVT.

CDR3 bases: TGCGCCAGCAGCTTAGGAGCGGGAGGGAAAGAGACCCAGTACTTC. Protein product: CASSLGAGGKETQYF. This chain connects TRBV5-1 to TRBJ2-5; 10 nucleotides match TRBD2. The J segment lost 3 bases and the V segment lost 2 bases, leaving 4 bases of the junction unmatched. The CDR3 sequence is 15 residues long. Germline CDR1 SGHRS, CDR2 YFSETQ.

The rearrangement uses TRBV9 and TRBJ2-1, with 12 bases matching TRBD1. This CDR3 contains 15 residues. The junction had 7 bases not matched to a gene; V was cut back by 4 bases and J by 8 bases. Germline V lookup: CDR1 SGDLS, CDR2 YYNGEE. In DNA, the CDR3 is TGTGCCAGCAGCCGGGGGACAGGGGGCACGGATGAGCAGTTCTTC. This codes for CASSRGTGGTDEQFF.